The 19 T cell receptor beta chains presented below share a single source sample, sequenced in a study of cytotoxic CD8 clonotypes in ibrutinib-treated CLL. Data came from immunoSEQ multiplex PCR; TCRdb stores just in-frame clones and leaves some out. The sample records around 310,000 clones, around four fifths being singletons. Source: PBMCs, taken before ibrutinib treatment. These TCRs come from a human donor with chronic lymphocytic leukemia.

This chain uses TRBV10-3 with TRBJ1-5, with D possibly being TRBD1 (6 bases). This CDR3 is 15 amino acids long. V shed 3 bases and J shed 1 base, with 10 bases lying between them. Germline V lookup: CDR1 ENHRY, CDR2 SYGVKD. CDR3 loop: CAISDGGLSNQPQHF. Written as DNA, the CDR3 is TGTGCCATCAGTGACGGGGGCCTGAGCAATCAGCCCCAGCATTTT.

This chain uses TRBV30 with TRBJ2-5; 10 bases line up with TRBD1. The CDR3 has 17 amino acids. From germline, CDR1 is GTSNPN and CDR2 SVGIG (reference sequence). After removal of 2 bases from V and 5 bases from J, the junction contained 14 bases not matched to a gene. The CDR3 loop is CAWSSYDRGRSKETQYF. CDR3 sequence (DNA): TGTGCCTGGAGTAGCTACGACAGGGGGCGATCGAAGGAGACCCAGTACTTC.

CDR3: CSVEVGKLFF. CDR3 sequence (DNA): TGCAGCGTTGAGGTGGGAAAACTGTTTTTT. The chain joins TRBV29-1 to TRBJ1-4; no firm D call. V lost 3 bases to trimming and J lost 10 bases, with 6 bases between them. The germline V gene encodes CDR1 SQVTM and CDR2 ANQGSEA. The CDR3 extends over 10 amino acids.

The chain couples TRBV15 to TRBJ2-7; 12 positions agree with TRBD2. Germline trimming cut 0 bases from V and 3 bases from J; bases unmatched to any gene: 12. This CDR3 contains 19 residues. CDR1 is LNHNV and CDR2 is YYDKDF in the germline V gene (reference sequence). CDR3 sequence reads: CATSRDPRLAGESNYEQYF. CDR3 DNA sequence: TGTGCCACCAGCAGAGATCCCCGACTAGCGGGAGAGTCGAACTACGAGCAGTACTTC.

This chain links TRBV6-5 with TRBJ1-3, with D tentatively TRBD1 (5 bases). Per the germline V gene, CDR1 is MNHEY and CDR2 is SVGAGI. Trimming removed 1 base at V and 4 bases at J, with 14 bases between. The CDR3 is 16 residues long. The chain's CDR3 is CASSYWAGRRGNTIYF. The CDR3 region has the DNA TGTGCCAGCAGTTACTGGGCAGGGAGAAGGGGAAACACCATATATTTT.

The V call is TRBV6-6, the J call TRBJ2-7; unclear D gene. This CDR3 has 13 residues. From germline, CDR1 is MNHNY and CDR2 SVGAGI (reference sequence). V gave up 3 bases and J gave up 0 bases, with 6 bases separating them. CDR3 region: CASSYDNSYEQYF. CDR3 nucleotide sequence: TGTGCCAGCAGTTATGACAACTCCTACGAGCAGTACTTC.

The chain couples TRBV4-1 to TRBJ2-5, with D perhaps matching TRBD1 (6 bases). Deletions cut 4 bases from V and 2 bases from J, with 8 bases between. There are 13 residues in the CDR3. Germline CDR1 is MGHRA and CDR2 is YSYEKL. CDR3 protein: CASSRGGQETQYF. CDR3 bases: TGCGCCAGCAGCCGAGGGGGACAAGAGACCCAGTACTTC.

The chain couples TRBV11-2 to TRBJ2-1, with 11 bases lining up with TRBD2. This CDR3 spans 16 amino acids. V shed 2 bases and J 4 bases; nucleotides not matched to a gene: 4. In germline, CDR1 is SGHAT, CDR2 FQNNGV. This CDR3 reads CASSLSSGGLYNEQFF. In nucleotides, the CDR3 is TGTGCCAGCAGCTTATCTAGCGGGGGGCTTTACAATGAGCAGTTCTTC.

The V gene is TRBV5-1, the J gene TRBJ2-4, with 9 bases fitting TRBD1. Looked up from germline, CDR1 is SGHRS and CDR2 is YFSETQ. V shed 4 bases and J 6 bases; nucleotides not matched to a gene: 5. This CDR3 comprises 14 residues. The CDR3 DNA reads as TGCGCCAGCAGCGGGACAGGGCCCCCAAACATTCAGTACTTC. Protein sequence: CASSGTGPPNIQYF. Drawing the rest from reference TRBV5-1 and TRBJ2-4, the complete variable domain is KAGVTQTPRYLIKTRGQQVTLSCSPISGHRSVSWYQQTPGQGLQFLFEYFSETQRNKGNFPGRFSGRQFSNSRSEMNVSTLELGDSALYLCASSGTGPPNIQYFGAGTRLSVL.

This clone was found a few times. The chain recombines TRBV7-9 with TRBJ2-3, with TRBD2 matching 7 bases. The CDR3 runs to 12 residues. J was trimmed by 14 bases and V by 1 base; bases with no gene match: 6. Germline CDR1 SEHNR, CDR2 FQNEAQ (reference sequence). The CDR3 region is CASSLGGGSWYF. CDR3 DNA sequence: TGTGCCAGCAGCTTAGGGGGCGGGAGCTGGTATTTT.

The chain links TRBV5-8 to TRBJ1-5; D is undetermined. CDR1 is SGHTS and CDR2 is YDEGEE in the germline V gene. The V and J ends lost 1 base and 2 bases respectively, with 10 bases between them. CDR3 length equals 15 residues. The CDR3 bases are TGTGCCAGCAGCTTGCGCCTTTTCGGCAATCAGCCCCAGCATTTT. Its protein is CASSLRLFGNQPQHF.

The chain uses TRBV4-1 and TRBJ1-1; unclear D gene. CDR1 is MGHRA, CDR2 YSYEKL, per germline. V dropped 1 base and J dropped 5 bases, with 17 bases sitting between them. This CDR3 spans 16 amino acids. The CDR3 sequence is CASSQVAWTGKTEAFF. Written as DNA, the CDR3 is TGCGCCAGCAGCCAAGTGGCTTGGACGGGAAAGACTGAAGCTTTCTTT.

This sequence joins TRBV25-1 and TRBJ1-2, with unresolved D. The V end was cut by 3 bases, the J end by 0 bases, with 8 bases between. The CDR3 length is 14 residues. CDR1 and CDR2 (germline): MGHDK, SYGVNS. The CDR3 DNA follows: TGTGCCAGCAGTGATGACCGAGCTAACTATGGCTACACCTTC. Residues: CASSDDRANYGYTF.

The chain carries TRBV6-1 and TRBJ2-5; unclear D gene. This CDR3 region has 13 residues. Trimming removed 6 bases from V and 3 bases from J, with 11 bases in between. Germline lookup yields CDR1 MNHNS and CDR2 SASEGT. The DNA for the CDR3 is TGTGCCAGCAGCCTACTCTGGGAAGAGACCCAGTACTTC. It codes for CASSLLWEETQYF.

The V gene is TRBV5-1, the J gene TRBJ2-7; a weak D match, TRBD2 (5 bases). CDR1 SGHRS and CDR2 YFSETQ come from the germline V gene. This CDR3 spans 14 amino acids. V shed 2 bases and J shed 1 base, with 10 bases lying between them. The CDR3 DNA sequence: TGCGCCAGCAGCTTTTCAGCGGTGTCCTACGAGCAGTACTTC. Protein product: CASSFSAVSYEQYF.

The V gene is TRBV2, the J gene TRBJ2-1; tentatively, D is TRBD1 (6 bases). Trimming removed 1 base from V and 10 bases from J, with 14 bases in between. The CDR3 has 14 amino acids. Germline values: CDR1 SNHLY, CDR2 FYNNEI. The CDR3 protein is CASSEGDIHWEQFF. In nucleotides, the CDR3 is TGTGCCAGCAGTGAAGGGGACATCCACTGGGAGCAGTTCTTC.

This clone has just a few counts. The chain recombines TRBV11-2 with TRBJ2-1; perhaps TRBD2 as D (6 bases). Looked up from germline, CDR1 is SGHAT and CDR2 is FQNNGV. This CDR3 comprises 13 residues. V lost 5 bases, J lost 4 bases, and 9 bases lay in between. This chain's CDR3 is CASSPRDYNEQFF. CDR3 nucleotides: TGTGCCAGCAGCCCGCGGGATTACAATGAGCAGTTCTTC.

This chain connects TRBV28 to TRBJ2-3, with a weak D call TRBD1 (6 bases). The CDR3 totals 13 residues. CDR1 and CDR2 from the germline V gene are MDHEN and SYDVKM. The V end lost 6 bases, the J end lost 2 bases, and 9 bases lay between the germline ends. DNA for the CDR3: TGTGCCAGCAGGGACAGCTACACAGATACGCAGTATTTT. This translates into CASRDSYTDTQYF.

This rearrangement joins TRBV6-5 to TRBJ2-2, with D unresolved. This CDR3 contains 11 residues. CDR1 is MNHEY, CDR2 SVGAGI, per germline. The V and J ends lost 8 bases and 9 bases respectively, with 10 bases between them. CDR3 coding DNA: TGTGCCAGCTCTCTCGGAAGGGAGCTGTTTTTT. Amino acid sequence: CASSLGRELFF.